This T cell receptor (beta chain) emerged from a study of cytomegalovirus exposure and HLA in healthy donors. Concerning this clone itself: The antigen is not known.

Study findings and constraints: Sequencing probably produced one cluster of sequence variants that were highly shared. Altogether, 164 TCR beta chains were recorded as cytomegalovirus-associated.

The CDR3 covers 15 residues. V dropped 5 bases and J dropped 7; count of bases not matched to a gene: 11. Germline CDR1 reads SEHNR; CDR2 reads FQNEAQ (reference sequence). Use of 60 Vbeta and 13 Jbeta primers characterized the PCR. Per the study methods: Among the unique TCR beta chains that a later analysis counted, around 72 million in all, roughly 10 million were shared. The method was immunoSEQ multiplex PCR; TCRdb's version includes in-frame clones alone and lacks a portion of them. That table furnishes V, J and clone size, whereas the DNA furnished D and trimming. The data hold some 170,000 clones, with about 65% observed a single time.

The sequenced sample consisted of PBMCs. The TCR originated in a woman aged 25 to 45 in good health and CMV-seronegative. This chain joins TRBV7-9 and TRBJ2-1, with 7 bases identical to TRBD2. The DNA of the CDR3 is TGTGCCAGCAGCCAACCGGCTAGCGGAATAAATGAGCAGTTCTTC. Protein: CASSQPASGINEQFF. Based on the CDR3 plus reference TRBV7-9 and TRBJ2-1, the full variable domain is DTGVSQNPRHKITKRGQNVTFRCDPISEHNRLYWYRQTLGQGPEFLTYFQNEAQLEKSRLLSDRFSAERPKGSFSTLEIQRTEQGDSAMYLCASSQPASGINEQFFGPGTRLTVL.